The TCR beta chain described here comes from a study of shared clonotypes between healthy human individuals. The wider study: Each donor's CD4 naive and CD4 memory cells filled three plates apiece, CD8 naive two, and CD8 memory one.

Assay: immunoSEQ multiplex PCR; the TCRdb copy retains only in-frame clones and omits some. In the table there are about 2.4 million clones, 93% of which are singletons. Study-level findings and limits: Compared with memory subsets, naive subsets generally had larger estimated richness. Tissue TCR repertoires likely differ from these blood-only repertoires. Sorted-subset sequencing, rarefaction showed, was incomplete despite large depth.

V gave up 6 bases and J gave up 4 bases; unmatched junction bases: 7. This CDR3 is 15 amino acids long. CDR1 and CDR2 (germline): MNHNS, SASEGT. Turning to this clone: Its antigen is as yet unknown.

V gene TRBV6-1 combines with J gene TRBJ2-1, with TRBD2 identical over 9 bases. The clonotype was recovered from a man between 18 and 29 years old in good health. Some clones in this sample may be carry-over from other donors' samples. The sequenced sample was naive CD4+ T cells from PBMCs. Subset meaning: CD45RA+ positively selected. CDR3 amino acids: CASRNWAGGYNEQFF. In DNA, the CDR3 is TGTGCCAGCAGGAACTGGGCGGGAGGGTACAATGAGCAGTTCTTC.